Here is one T cell receptor beta chain with its context. As processed by the authors: For nucleated cells, counts were estimated from reference gene primer amplification. Assay: immunoSEQ multiplex PCR; the TCRdb copy retains only in-frame clones and omits some. The V and J calls and clone size were taken over from that table, and D and trimming were inferred from the DNA. The sample lists fewer than 250,000 clones; about nine tenths were seen once. The data were obtained in a study of blood T cell repertoires in COVID-19. Study-level information: Specimens from acute and convalescent COVID-19 originated in the United States, Italy and Spain.

J gave up 7 bases and V 4 bases, and 9 bases lay outside the gene matches. The CDR3 has 16 amino acids. The germline CDR1 and CDR2 sequences are LGHDT and YNNKEL (reference sequence). This TCR was sampled from a woman between 40 and 55 years old with acute or convalescent COVID-19. Sequenced: peripheral blood. The chain recombines TRBV3-1 (or the pseudogene TRBV3-2) with TRBJ1-6, with 8 positions matching TRBD1. CDR3 region: CASSPIQGDRNSPLHF. Here the CDR3 DNA reads TGTGCCAGCAGCCCGATACAGGGGGACAGAAATTCACCCCTCCACTTT.